What follows is one T cell receptor (beta chain) and its context. Its antigen is unidentified. These data originate in a study of cytomegalovirus exposure and HLA in healthy donors. Study summary: Caucasian-associated ancestry cluster membership applied to 75% to 85% of several hundred genotyped donors.

General study findings and limits: Presence/absence analyses assumed roughly uniform sequencing depth across donors. Later genetic work tied a missense DCLRE1C variant to beta-chain V and J trimming.

CDR1 and CDR2 from the germline V gene are SGDLS and YYNGEE. This CDR3 contains 14 residues. Deletions cut 0 bases from V and 4 bases from J, with 10 bases between. PCR employed 60 Vbeta and 13 Jbeta primers. Repertoires were generated with immunoSEQ multiplex PCR, while TCRdb's copy carries only in-frame clones and drops some. Among over 150,000 clones listed, 84% were seen once. Sequenced input: PBMCs. The receptor comes from a girl aged 2 to 9 in good health and CMV-seropositive. This chain links TRBV9 with TRBJ2-5; D gene ambiguous. CDR3 in amino acids: CASSVVGDGETQYF. The CDR3 DNA follows: TGTGCCAGCAGCGTAGTAGGAGACGGAGAGACCCAGTACTTC.